This entry lists 32 T cell receptor beta chains sequenced from one sample in a study of shared clonotypes between healthy human individuals. Method: immunoSEQ multiplex PCR; TCRdb's copy keeps in-frame clones and lacks some. The data contain some 490,000 clones, 81% of them singletons. The sequencing input was PBMCs. The source is a woman aged 40 to 55 in good health. Some clones in this sample may be carry-over from other donors' samples.

This clone was counted a single time. J is TRBJ2-7 and V is TRBV18, with 9 bases lining up with TRBD2. V shed 0 bases, J shed 4 bases, and the junction held 4 bases outside the gene matches. The CDR3 is 15 amino acids. The germline gives CDR1 KGHSH, CDR2 LQKENI. This CDR3 reads CASSPPASGTYEQYF. The CDR3 nucleotides are TGTGCCAGCTCACCACCGGCTAGCGGGACGTACGAGCAGTACTTC.

The V and J genes are TRBV28 and TRBJ2-7; 10 bases line up with TRBD1. Germline CDR1 MDHEN, CDR2 SYDVKM. Losses at the gene ends were 9 bases for V and 1 base for J; bases not matched to a gene: 12. This CDR3 has 16 amino acids. Here the CDR3 reads CASRRLGQGTSYEQYF. The DNA for the CDR3 is TGTGCCAGTAGGAGACTGGGACAGGGGACTTCCTACGAGCAGTACTTC.

In regard to this clone: A much larger clone lies one base from this, so it may be a read error. In the same sample, other DNA sequences code for this CDR3. V gene TRBV10-3 combines with J gene TRBJ2-5; 8 bases map to TRBD2. V was clipped by 6 bases and J by 5 bases; unmatched bases: 5. This CDR3 contains 13 residues. CDR1 is ENHRY, CDR2 SYGVKD, per germline. The CDR3 reads CAIRGRGGETQYF. The DNA of the CDR3 is TGTGCCATCAGAGGACGGGGGGGTGAGACCCAGTACTTC.

As to this clone: Additional DNA sequences in this sample encode the identical CDR3. The chain is built from TRBV20-1 and TRBJ1-1, with D unclear. Germline V CDR1 and CDR2: DFQATT, SNEGSKA (reference sequence). V dropped 2 bases and J dropped 1 base, with 2 bases sitting between them. The CDR3 extends over 11 amino acids. The CDR3 is CSARSNTEAFF. The DNA of the CDR3 is TGCAGTGCTAGATCGAACACTGAAGCTTTCTTT.

The chain employs TRBV14 and TRBJ2-7; weak D call: TRBD2 (5 bases). Germline V gene sequence: CDR1 SGHDN, CDR2 FVKESK. V lost 2 bases, J lost 6 bases, and 14 bases lay in between. The CDR3 extends over 14 amino acids. The CDR3 nucleotides read TGTGCCAGCAGCCAAAATTTACTAGACATCGAGCAGTACTTC. The encoded protein is CASSQNLLDIEQYF.

A word on this clone: A read error likely explains this, since a far larger clone differs by one base. The same CDR3 arises from other DNA sequences in this sample as well. The V call is TRBV6-6, the J call TRBJ1-4, with D unclear. The length of the CDR3 is 16 residues. CDR1 MNHNY and CDR2 SVGAGI come from the germline V gene (reference sequence). CDR3 in amino acids: CASSYGPIATNEKLFF. CDR3 nucleotides: TGTGCCAGCAGTTACGGGCCGATAGCAACTAATGAAAAACTGTTTTTC.

The V and J genes are TRBV10-3 and TRBJ2-7, with D unresolved. V shed 5 bases and J shed 3 bases, with 14 bases lying between them. Looked up from germline, CDR1 is ENHRY and CDR2 is SYGVKD. The CDR3 has 14 amino acids. The CDR3 DNA reads TGTGCCATCAGTACCGACCGCTCGCGCTACGAGCAGTACTTC. Amino acid sequence: CAISTDRSRYEQYF.

As concerns this clone: A far larger clone lies a single base away; this is likely a read error. The chain joins TRBV5-1 to TRBJ1-4; TRBD1 agrees at 9 bases. This CDR3 contains 15 residues. Germline CDR1 SGHRS, CDR2 YFSETQ. CDR3 sequence (DNA): TGCGCCAGCAGCTTGGGAGGGGACAGGGCTGAAGAACTGTTTTTT. It codes for CASSLGGDRAEELFF.

This clone has just a few counts. This likely traces to a read error, being one base from a far larger clone. V and J are TRBV27 and TRBJ2-6; D perhaps matches TRBD1 (6 bases). The CDR3 spans 15 residues. Germline lookup yields CDR1 MNHEY and CDR2 SMNVEV (reference sequence). CDR3 sequence reads: CASSLTGRGASVLTF. The CDR3 nucleotides are TGTGCCAGCAGTTTAACAGGGCGTGGGGCCAGCGTCCTGACTTTC.

In this sample, this clone turned up many times. Within the sample, other DNA sequences also encode this same CDR3. The V and J genes are TRBV27 and TRBJ1-2; D remains ambiguous. V gave up 5 bases and J gave up 4 bases, with 11 bases separating them. Germline CDR1 reads MNHEY; CDR2 reads SMNVEV (reference sequence). The CDR3 covers 13 residues. CDR3 residues: CASSPKAVYGYTF. The CDR3 DNA reads TGTGCCAGCAGTCCGAAGGCGGTCTATGGCTACACCTTC.

The chain uses TRBV28 and TRBJ2-7, with a weak D call TRBD2 (5 bases). Germline-derived CDR1 and CDR2 are MDHEN and SYDVKM. The CDR3 spans 14 residues. V lost 4 bases and J lost 4, with 14 bases in between. The CDR3 is CASSSPSREYEQYF. Here the CDR3 DNA reads TGTGCCAGCAGTTCCCCCTCGAGGGAATACGAGCAGTACTTC. The full variable domain, rest sourced from reference TRBV28 and TRBJ2-7, is DVKVTQSSRYLVKRTGEKVFLECVQDMDHENMFWYRQDPGLGLRLIYFSYDVKMKEKGDIPEGYSVSREKKERFSLILESASTNQTSMYLCASSSPSREYEQYFGPGTRLTVT.

The J gene is TRBJ1-2, the V gene TRBV5-1; TRBD1 agrees at 7 bases. Germline CDR1 is SGHRS and CDR2 is YFSETQ. The CDR3 covers 15 residues. V trimming: 6 bases; J trimming: 4 bases; junction bases outside the gene matches: 12. CDR3 DNA sequence: TGCGCCAGCACCCGTTCCGAGGGACAGCGCTATGGCTACACCTTC. Its protein product is CASTRSEGQRYGYTF.

The chain recombines TRBV2 with TRBJ2-3; no firm D call. The CDR3 spans 14 residues. Germline V gene data show CDR1 as SNHLY and CDR2 as FYNNEI. Trimming shortened V by 3 bases and J by 6 bases, and 13 bases separated the two germline ends. CDR3 sequence reads: CASSDNILMDTQYF. DNA for the CDR3: TGTGCCAGCAGTGATAACATACTCATGGATACGCAGTATTTT. The full variable domain, rest sourced from reference TRBV2 and TRBJ2-3, is EPEVTQTPSHQVTQMGQEVILRCVPISNHLYFYWYRQILGQKVEFLVSFYNNEISEKSEIFDDQFSVERPDGSNFTLKIRSTKLEDSAMYFCASSDNILMDTQYFGPGTRLTVL.

The genes are TRBV15 and TRBJ1-2; D uncertain. CDR3 length: 16 amino acids. V was cut by 0 bases and J by 6 bases, with 17 bases left in between. The V gene's germline CDR1 is LNHNV and CDR2 YYDKDF (reference sequence). For the CDR3, the DNA is TGTGCCACCAGCAGAGATCGGGCAGGCTCGACCCATGGCTACACCTTC. Translation: CATSRDRAGSTHGYTF.

This chain joins TRBV10-1 and TRBJ1-1; 9 positions match TRBD1. V shed 4 bases, J shed 3 bases, and the junction held 3 bases outside the gene matches. This CDR3 has 14 residues. Germline V CDR1 and CDR2: WNHNN, SYGVQD (reference sequence). This chain's CDR3 is CASSAGDRDTEAFF. CDR3 in DNA: TGCGCCAGCAGTGCGGGGGACAGGGACACTGAAGCTTTCTTT.

This clone was seen only once. A far larger clone lies a single base away; this is likely a read error. Other nucleotide sequences in the sample specify the same CDR3. The chain combines TRBV29-1 with TRBJ1-2; the D is unclear. Germline values: CDR1 SQVTM, CDR2 ANQGSEA. This CDR3 spans 12 amino acids. CDR3 nucleotides: TGCAGCCCCGAAATGGTCCCCTATGGCTACACATTC. The encoded protein is CSPEMVPYGYTF.

The chain carries TRBV28 and TRBJ1-1, with 7 bases identical to TRBD1. This CDR3 spans 14 amino acids. CDR1 and CDR2 (germline): MDHEN, SYDVKM. The V segment lost 5 bases and the J segment 4 bases; nucleotides outside the gene matches: 7. The CDR3 spells CASSLPTGRTEAFF. The CDR3 bases are TGTGCCAGCAGTCTACCGACAGGGCGCACTGAAGCTTTCTTT.

CDR3 coding DNA: TGTGCCAGCAGCTTAGTGGGGAGGGGCTACGAGCAGTACTTC. As protein: CASSLVGRGYEQYF. The chain has TRBV7-9 and TRBJ2-7, with 7 bases lining up with TRBD2. CDR1 SEHNR and CDR2 FQNEAQ come from the germline V gene (reference sequence). Unmatched junction bases numbered 3, after V lost 1 base and J lost 3 bases. The CDR3 totals 14 residues.

This chain links TRBV5-1 with TRBJ1-1, with 7 bases identical to TRBD1. Germline trimming cut 4 bases from V and 5 bases from J; bases unmatched to any gene: 8. Germline loops: CDR1 SGHRS, CDR2 YFSETQ. The CDR3 sequence is 14 residues long. The CDR3 loop reads CASSPDRVGTEAFF. CDR3 sequence (DNA): TGCGCCAGCAGCCCCGACAGGGTAGGAACTGAAGCTTTCTTT.

On this clone: A far larger clone is just one base off, so this is likely a read error. The sample has other DNA sequences that encode this CDR3 too. J is TRBJ1-1 and V is TRBV28, with a possible D match to TRBD1 (6 bases). Between the trimmed V and J ends, which lost 5 bases and 9 bases, there was a span of 16 bases. CDR1 and CDR2 (germline): MDHEN, SYDVKM. The CDR3 runs 13 residues. DNA of the CDR3: TGTGCCAGCAGTGAGACAGGAGGTGTTCAAGCTTTCTTT. Its translation is CASSETGGVQAFF.

Regarding this clone: A read error may account for a junction end that differs from germline. J is TRBJ2-1 and V is TRBV2, with no clear D. The germline V gene encodes CDR1 SNHLY and CDR2 FYNNEI. CDR3 size: 12 residues. As DNA, the CDR3 is TGTGCCAGCAGAGAAGCTGGGAATGAGCAGTTCTTC. Translated, it gives CASREAGNEQFF.

This chain joins TRBV27 and TRBJ2-7; D is possibly TRBD2 (6 bases). CDR1 and CDR2 from the germline V gene are MNHEY and SMNVEV (reference sequence). V was pared by 3 bases and J by 3 bases, with 18 bases between. The CDR3 consists of 16 residues. CDR3 protein: CASSFRGTAVYYEQYF. The DNA for the CDR3 is TGTGCCAGCAGTTTCCGCGGGACCGCCGTTTACTACGAGCAGTACTTC.

The table lists this clone with a count of one. The chain combines TRBV10-3 with TRBJ1-2, with D maybe TRBD1 (5 bases). V gave up 4 bases and J gave up 8 bases, with 14 bases separating them. There are 13 residues in the CDR3. From germline, CDR1 is ENHRY and CDR2 SYGVKD. CDR3 sequence: CAISARQGRGYTF. The CDR3 region has the DNA TGTGCCATCAGTGCTCGCCAGGGAAGAGGCTACACCTTC.

Points on this clone: A far larger clone is off by one base, so a read error is likely. J is TRBJ1-1 and V is TRBV2; TRBD1 is a possible D gene (6 bases). CDR3 length equals 14 residues. Germline CDR1 SNHLY, CDR2 FYNNEI. Trimming pared 5 bases from V and 1 base from J, leaving 11 bases between. CDR3 sequence reads: CASSFDRKNTEAFF. The CDR3 nucleotides read TGTGCCAGCAGTTTTGACAGGAAGAACACTGAAGCTTTCTTT.

The chain is built from TRBV27 and TRBJ2-6, with D perhaps TRBD1 or TRBD2 (5 bases each). V was clipped by 5 bases and J by 16 bases, with 21 bases between them. CDR1 is MNHEY and CDR2 is SMNVEV in the germline V gene (reference sequence). This CDR3 comprises 14 residues. CDR3 in amino acids: CASSEPGRSRGLTF. In nucleotides, the CDR3 is TGTGCCAGCAGTGAACCGGGACGGAGTAGGGGACTGACTTTC. The entire variable domain, with the rest obtained from reference TRBV27 and TRBJ2-6, is as follows: EAQVTQNPRYLITVTGKKLTVTCSQNMNHEYMSWYRQDPGLGLRQIYYSMNVEVTDKGDVPEGYKVSRKEKRNFPLILESPSPNQTSLYFCASSEPGRSRGLTFGAGSRLTVL.

This rearrangement joins TRBV7-9 to TRBJ2-4; D is perhaps TRBD1 or TRBD2 (6 bases each). The CDR3 loop spans 13 amino acids. V gave up 3 bases and J gave up 8 bases, with 11 bases separating them. Germline CDR1 is SEHNR and CDR2 is FQNEAQ (reference sequence). CDR3 in amino acids: CASSFGGLDIQYF. As DNA, the CDR3 is TGTGCCAGCAGCTTTGGGGGGCTGGACATTCAGTACTTC.

This clone was counted many times. Within the sample, other DNA sequences also encode this same CDR3. The chain has TRBV7-9 and TRBJ2-5; possible D gene TRBD2, 6 bases. This CDR3 has 14 residues. The ends were cut back, 2 bases at V and 1 base at J, with 8 bases in the middle. CDR1 is SEHNR and CDR2 is FQNEAQ in the germline V gene (reference sequence). The CDR3 nucleotides read TGTGCCAGCAGCTTATGGGACTCCCAAGAGACCCAGTACTTC. Amino acids: CASSLWDSQETQYF.

The chain couples TRBV7-2 to TRBJ2-1; possibly TRBD2 for D (6 bases). Deletions cut 5 bases from V and 7 bases from J, with 15 bases between. Germline values: CDR1 SGHTA, CDR2 FQGNSA. The CDR3 is made up of 14 amino acids. In nucleotides, the CDR3 is TGTGCCAGCAGCGATCCCGGGGGTAGGAATGAGCAGTTCTTC. This encodes CASSDPGGRNEQFF.

This clone was counted once. This chain uses TRBV11-2 with TRBJ2-2; tentative D call: TRBD2 (6 bases). The CDR3 loop spans 15 amino acids. V shed 3 bases and J shed 7 bases, with 15 bases lying between them. Germline V gene data show CDR1 as SGHAT and CDR2 as FQNNGV. In DNA, the CDR3 is TGTGCCAGCAGCTTCCGGACCGCCGGGGGCGGGGAGCTGTTTTTT. Translating it yields CASSFRTAGGGELFF.

This chain uses TRBV27 with TRBJ2-1; D is unclear. From germline, CDR1 is MNHEY and CDR2 SMNVEV (reference sequence). Trimming cost V 2 bases and J 5 bases, with 7 bases left between them. The CDR3 extends over 13 amino acids. The CDR3: CASSLKLHNEQFF. The CDR3 DNA sequence: TGTGCCAGCAGTTTAAAGCTGCACAATGAGCAGTTCTTC.

This rearrangement joins TRBV28 to TRBJ2-7, with 8 bases that match TRBD1. V lost 1 base to trimming and J lost 2 bases; unmatched junction nucleotides: 7. The germline CDR1 and CDR2 sequences are MDHEN and SYDVKM. This CDR3 has 16 residues. CDR3 protein: CASSLSAGGDPYEQYF. The CDR3 region has the DNA TGTGCCAGCAGTTTATCAGCAGGGGGCGACCCCTACGAGCAGTACTTC.

Points on this clone: Since a far larger clone is one base different, this is likely a read error. J is TRBJ2-7 and V is TRBV14, with TRBD1 as a possible D gene (6 bases). Trimming left V 3 bases short and J 1 base short, with 13 bases between. Germline loops: CDR1 SGHDN, CDR2 FVKESK. This CDR3 region has 15 residues. CDR3 nucleotides: TGTGCCAGCAGCCACGGGACATGGTGGTCCTACGAGCAGTACTTC. It translates to CASSHGTWWSYEQYF.